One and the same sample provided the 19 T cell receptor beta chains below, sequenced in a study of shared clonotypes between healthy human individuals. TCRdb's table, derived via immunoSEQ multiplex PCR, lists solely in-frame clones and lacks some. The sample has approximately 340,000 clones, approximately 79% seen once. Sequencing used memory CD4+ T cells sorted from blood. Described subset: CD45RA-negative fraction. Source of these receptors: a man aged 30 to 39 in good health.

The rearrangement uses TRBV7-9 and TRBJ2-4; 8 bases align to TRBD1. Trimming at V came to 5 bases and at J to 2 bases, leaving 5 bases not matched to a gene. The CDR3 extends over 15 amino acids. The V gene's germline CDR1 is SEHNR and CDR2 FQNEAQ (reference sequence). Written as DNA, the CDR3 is TGTGCCAGCAGCGCAGGGGGCATATCCAAAAACATTCAGTACTTC. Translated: CASSAGGISKNIQYF.

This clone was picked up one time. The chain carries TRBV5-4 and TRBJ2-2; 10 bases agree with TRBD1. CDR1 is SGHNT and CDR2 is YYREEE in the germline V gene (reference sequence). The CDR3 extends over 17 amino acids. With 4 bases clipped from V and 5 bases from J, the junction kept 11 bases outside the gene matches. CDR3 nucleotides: TGTGCCAGCAGCCGCGGTAGTGGGACAGGGGAAACCGGGGAGCTGTTTTTT. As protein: CASSRGSGTGETGELFF.

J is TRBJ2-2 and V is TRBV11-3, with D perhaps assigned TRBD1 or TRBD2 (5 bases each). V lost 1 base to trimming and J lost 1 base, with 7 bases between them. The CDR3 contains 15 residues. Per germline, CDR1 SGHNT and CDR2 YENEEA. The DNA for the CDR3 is TGTGCCAGCAGCTTAGCAGGGAGGAACACCGGGGAGCTGTTTTTT. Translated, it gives CASSLAGRNTGELFF.

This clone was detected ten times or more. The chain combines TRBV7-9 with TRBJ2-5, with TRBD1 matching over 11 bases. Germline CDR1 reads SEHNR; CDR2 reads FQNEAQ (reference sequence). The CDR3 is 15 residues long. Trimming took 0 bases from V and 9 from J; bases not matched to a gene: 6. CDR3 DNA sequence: TGTGCCAGCAGCTTAGCAGGGGACAGGGGGACCGCCCAGTACTTC. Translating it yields CASSLAGDRGTAQYF.

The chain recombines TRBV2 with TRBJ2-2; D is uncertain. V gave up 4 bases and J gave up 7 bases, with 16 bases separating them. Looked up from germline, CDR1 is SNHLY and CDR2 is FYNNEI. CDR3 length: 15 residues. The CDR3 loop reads CASSGKGIFVGELFF. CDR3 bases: TGTGCCAGCAGTGGAAAAGGGATTTTCGTCGGGGAGCTGTTTTTT. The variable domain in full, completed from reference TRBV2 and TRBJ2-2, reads EPEVTQTPSHQVTQMGQEVILRCVPISNHLYFYWYRQILGQKVEFLVSFYNNEISEKSEIFDDQFSVERPDGSNFTLKIRSTKLEDSAMYFCASSGKGIFVGELFFGEGSRLTVL.

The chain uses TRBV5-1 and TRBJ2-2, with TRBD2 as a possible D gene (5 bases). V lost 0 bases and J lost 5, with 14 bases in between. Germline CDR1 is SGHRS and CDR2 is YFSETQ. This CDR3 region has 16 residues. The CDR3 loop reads CASSLAVGVGTGELFF. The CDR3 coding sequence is TGCGCCAGCAGCTTGGCCGTGGGAGTGGGAACCGGGGAGCTGTTTTTT.

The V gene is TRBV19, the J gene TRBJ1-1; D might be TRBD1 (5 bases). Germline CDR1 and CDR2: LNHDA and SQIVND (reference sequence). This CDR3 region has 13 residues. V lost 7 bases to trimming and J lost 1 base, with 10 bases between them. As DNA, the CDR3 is TGTGCCAGTAAGCAGGGACGGAACACTGAAGCTTTCTTT. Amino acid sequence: CASKQGRNTEAFF.

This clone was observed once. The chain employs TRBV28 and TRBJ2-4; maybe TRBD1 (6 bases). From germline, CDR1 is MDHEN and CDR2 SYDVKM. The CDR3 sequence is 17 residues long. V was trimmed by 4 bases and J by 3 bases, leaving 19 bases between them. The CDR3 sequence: CASSSIHRVEGKNIQYF. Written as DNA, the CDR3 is TGTGCCAGCAGTTCCATCCACAGGGTAGAGGGCAAAAACATTCAGTACTTC.

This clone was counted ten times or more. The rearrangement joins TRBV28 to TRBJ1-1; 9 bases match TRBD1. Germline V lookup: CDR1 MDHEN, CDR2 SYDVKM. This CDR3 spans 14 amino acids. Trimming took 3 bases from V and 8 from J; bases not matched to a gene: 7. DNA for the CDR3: TGTGCCAGCAGTTTCGGGACAGGGTACCGAGAAGCTTTCTTT. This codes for CASSFGTGYREAFF.

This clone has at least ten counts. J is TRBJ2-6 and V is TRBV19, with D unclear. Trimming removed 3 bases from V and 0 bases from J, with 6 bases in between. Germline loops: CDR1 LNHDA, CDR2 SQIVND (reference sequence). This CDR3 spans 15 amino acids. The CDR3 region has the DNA TGTGCCAGTAGTATGGGAAACTCTGGGGCCAACGTCCTGACTTTC. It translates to CASSMGNSGANVLTF.

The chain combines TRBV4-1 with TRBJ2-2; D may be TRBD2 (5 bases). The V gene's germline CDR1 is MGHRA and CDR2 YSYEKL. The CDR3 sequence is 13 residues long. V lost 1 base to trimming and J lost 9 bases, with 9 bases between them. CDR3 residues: CASSQAVAWELFF. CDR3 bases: TGCGCCAGCAGCCAAGCAGTAGCGTGGGAGCTGTTTTTT.

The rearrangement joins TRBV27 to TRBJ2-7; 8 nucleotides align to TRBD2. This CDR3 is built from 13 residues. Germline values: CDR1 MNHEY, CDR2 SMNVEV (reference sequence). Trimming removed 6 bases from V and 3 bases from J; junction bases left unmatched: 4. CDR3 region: CASSFSGIYEQYF. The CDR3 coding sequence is TGTGCCAGCAGCTTTAGCGGGATCTACGAGCAGTACTTC.

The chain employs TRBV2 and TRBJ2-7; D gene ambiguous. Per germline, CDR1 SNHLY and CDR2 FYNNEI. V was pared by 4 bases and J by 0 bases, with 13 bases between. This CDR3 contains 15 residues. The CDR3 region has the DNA TGTGCCAGCAGTGCTCGTGCGGAGAGCTCCTACGAGCAGTACTTC. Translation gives CASSARAESSYEQYF. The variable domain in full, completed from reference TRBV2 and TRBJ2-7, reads EPEVTQTPSHQVTQMGQEVILRCVPISNHLYFYWYRQILGQKVEFLVSFYNNEISEKSEIFDDQFSVERPDGSNFTLKIRSTKLEDSAMYFCASSARAESSYEQYFGPGTRLTVT.

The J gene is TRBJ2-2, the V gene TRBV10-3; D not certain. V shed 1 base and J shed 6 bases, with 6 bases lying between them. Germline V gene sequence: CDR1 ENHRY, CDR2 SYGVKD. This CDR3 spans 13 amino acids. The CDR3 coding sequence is TGTGCCATCAGTGAGTTTGATTCCGGGGAGCTGTTTTTT. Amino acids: CAISEFDSGELFF.

Written as DNA, the CDR3 is TGTGCCAGCATGGGAGGACAGGGAACCTACGAGCAGTACTTC. Translated, it gives CASMGGQGTYEQYF. The chain joins TRBV6-6 to TRBJ2-7, with 8 bases lining up with TRBD1. The CDR3 covers 14 residues. CDR1 MNHNY and CDR2 SVGAGI come from the germline V gene (reference sequence). Germline trimming cut 7 bases from V and 2 bases from J; bases unmatched to any gene: 7.

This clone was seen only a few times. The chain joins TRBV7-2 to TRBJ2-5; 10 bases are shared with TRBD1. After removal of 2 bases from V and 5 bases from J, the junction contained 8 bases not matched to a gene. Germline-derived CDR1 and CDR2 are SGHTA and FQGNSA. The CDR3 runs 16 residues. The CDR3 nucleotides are TGTGCCAGCAGCTTACGACCGACGGGACAGGGGGAGACCCAGTACTTC. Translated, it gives CASSLRPTGQGETQYF.

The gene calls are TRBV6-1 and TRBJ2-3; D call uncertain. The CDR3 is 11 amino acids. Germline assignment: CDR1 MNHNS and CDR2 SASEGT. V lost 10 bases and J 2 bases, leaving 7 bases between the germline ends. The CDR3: CAIRATDTQYF. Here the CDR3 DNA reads TGTGCCATCCGGGCCACAGATACGCAGTATTTT.

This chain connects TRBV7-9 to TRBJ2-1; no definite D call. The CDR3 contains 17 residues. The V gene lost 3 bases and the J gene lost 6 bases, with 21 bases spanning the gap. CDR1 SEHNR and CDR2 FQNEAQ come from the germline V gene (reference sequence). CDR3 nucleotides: TGTGCCAGCAGCTTCATTTCCGTTAGAGAAAAGAGCAATGAGCAGTTCTTC. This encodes CASSFISVREKSNEQFF.

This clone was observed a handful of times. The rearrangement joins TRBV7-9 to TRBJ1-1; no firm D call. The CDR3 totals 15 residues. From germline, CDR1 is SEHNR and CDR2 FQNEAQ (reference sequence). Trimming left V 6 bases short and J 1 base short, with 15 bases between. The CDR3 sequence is CASSRVDGRNTEAFF. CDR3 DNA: TGTGCCAGCAGTCGAGTCGACGGGAGGAACACTGAAGCTTTCTTT.